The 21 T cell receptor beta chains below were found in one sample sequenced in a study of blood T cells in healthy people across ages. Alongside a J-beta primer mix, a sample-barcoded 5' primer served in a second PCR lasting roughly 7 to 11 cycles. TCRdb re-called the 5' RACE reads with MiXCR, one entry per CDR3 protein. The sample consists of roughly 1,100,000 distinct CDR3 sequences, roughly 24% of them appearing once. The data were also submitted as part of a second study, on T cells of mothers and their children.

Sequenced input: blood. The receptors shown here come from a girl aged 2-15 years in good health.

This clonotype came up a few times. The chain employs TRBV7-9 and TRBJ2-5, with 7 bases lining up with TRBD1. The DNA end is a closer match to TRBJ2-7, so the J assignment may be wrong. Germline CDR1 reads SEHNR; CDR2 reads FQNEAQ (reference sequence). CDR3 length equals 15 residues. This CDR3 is CASSPRQGMAYEQYF. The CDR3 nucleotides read TGTGCCAGCAGCCCGAGACAGGGTATGGCCTACGAGCAGTACTTC.

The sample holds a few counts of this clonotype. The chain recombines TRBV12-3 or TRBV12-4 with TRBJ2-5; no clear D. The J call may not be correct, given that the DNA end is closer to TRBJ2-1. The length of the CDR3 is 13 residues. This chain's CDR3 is CASSPVGYNEQFF. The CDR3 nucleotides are TGTGCCAGCAGCCCTGTCGGGTACAATGAGCAGTTCTTC.

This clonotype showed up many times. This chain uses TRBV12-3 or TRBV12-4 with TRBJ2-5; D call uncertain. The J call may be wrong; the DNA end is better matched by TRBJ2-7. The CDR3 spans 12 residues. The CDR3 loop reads CASSPSDYEQYF. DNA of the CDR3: TGTGCCAGCAGTCCGTCAGATTACGAGCAGTACTTC.

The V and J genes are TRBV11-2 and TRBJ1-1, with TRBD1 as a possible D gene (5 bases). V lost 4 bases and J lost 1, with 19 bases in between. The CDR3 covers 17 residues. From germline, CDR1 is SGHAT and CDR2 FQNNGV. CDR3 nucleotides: TGTGCCAGCAGCTCTTTGTTGTGGGGGACGGGGAACACTGAAGCTTTCTTT. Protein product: CASSSLLWGTGNTEAFF. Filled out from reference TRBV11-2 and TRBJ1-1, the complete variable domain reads EAGVAQSPRYKIIEKRQSVAFWCNPISGHATLYWYQQILGQGPKLLIQFQNNGVVDDSQLPKDRFSAERLKGVDSTLKIQPAKLEDSAVYLCASSSLLWGTGNTEAFFGQGTRLTVV.

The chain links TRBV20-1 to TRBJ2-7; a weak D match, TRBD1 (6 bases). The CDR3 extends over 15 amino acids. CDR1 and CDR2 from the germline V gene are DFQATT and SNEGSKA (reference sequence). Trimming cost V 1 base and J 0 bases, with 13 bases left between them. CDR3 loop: CSARGPGQYSYEQYF. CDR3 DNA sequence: TGCAGTGCTAGAGGCCCGGGACAATACTCCTACGAGCAGTACTTC.

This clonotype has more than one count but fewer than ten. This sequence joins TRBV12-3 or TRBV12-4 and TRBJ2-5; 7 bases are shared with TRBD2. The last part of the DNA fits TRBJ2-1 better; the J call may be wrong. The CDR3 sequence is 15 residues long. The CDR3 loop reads CASSSRRETYNEQFF. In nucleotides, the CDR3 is TGTGCCAGCAGTTCCCGGCGGGAGACCTACAATGAGCAGTTCTTC.

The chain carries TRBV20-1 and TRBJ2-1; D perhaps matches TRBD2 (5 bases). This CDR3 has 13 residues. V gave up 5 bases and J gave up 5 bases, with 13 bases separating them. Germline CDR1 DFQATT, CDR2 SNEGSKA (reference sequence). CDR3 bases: TGCAGTGCTGTAACCTTGACTAACAATGAGCAGTTCTTC. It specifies CSAVTLTNNEQFF.

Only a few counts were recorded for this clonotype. CDR3 in amino acids: CASSFPLGTGGKENEQFF. The CDR3 region has the DNA TGTGCCAGCAGTTTCCCCCTAGGGACAGGGGGCAAGGAAAATGAGCAGTTCTTC. J is TRBJ2-1 and V is TRBV12-3 or TRBV12-4; 12 bases are a match to TRBD1. The V gene end was trimmed by 3 bases and the J gene end by 7 bases; junction bases not matched to a gene: 13. This CDR3 has 18 residues.

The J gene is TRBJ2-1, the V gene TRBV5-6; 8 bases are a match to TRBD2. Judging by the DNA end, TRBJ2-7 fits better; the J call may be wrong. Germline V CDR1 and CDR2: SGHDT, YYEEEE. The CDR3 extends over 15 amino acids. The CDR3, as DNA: TGTGCCAGCAGCACTTTAGCGGGGCACACCTACGAGCAGTACTTC. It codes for CASSTLAGHTYEQYF.

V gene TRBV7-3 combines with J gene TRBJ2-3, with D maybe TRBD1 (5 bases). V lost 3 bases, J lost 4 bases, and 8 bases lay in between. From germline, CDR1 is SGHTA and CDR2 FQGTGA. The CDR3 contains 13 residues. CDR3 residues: CASSFQGADTQYF. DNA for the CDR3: TGTGCCAGCAGCTTCCAGGGTGCAGATACGCAGTATTTT. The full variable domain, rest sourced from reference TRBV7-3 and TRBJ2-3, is GAGVSQTPSNKVTEKGKYVELRCDPISGHTALYWYRQSLGQGPEFLIYFQGTGAADDSGLPNDRFFAVRPEGSVSTLKIQRTERGDSAVYLCASSFQGADTQYFGPGTRLTVL.

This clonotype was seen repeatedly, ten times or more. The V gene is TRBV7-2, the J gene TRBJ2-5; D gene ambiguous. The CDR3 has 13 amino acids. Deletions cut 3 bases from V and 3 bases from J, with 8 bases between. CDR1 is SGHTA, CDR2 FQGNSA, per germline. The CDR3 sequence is CASSFDSEETQYF. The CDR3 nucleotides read TGTGCCAGCAGCTTCGACTCCGAAGAGACCCAGTACTTC.

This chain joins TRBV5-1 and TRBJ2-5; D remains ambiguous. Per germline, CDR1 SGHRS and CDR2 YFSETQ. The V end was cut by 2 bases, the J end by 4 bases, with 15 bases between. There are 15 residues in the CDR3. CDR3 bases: TGCGCCAGCAGCTTTTGGACCCCGAACAGAGAGACCCAGTACTTC. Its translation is CASSFWTPNRETQYF.

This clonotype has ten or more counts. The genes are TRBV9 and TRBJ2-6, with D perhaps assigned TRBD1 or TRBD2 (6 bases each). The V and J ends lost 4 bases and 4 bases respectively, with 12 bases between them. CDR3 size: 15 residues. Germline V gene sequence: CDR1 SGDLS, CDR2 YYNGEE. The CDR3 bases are TGTGCCAGCAGCTGGGGGGCAAAAGGGGCCAACGTCCTGACTTTC. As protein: CASSWGAKGANVLTF.

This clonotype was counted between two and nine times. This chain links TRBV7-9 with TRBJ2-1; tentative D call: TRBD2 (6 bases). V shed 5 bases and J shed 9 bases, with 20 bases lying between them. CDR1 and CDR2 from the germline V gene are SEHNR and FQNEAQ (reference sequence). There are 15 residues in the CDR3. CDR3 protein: CASSAQLEVGGEQFF. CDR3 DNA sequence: TGTGCCAGCAGCGCCCAACTAGAGGTCGGGGGTGAGCAGTTCTTC.

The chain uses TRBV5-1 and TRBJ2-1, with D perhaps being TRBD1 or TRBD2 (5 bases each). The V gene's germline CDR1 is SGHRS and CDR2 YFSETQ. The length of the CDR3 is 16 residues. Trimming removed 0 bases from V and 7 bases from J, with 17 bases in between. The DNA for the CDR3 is TGCGCCAGCAGCTTGGCTCTTGGGACCCACAGGAATGAGCAGTTCTTC. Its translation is CASSLALGTHRNEQFF.

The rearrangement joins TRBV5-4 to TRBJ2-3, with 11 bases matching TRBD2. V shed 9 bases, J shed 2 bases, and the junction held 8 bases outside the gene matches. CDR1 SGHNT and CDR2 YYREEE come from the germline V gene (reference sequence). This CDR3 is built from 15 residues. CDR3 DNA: TGTGCCACTGCGCGACTAGCGGGAAACACAGATACGCAGTATTTT. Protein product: CATARLAGNTDTQYF.

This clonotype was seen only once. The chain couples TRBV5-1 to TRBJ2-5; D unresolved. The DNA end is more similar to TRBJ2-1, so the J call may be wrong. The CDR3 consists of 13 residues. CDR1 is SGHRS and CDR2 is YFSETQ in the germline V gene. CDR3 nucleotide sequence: TGCGCCAGCAGGGGTTCGAAGTGGAATGAGCAGTTCTTC. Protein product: CASRGSKWNEQFF.

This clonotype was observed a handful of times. The CDR3 DNA reads TGTGCTAGTGGACCCCAGACAGGGGCCAATGAGCAGTTCTTC. It encodes CASGPQTGANEQFF. V usage is TRBV12-5 and J usage is TRBJ2-1; 8 bases fit TRBD1. Per the germline V gene, CDR1 is LGHNT and CDR2 is FRNRAP. J was trimmed by 6 bases and V by 6 bases; bases with no gene match: 7. This CDR3 contains 14 residues.

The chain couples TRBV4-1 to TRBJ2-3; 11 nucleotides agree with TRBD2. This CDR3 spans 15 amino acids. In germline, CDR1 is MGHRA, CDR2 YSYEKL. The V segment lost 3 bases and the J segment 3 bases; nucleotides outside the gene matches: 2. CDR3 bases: TGCGCCAGCAGCCATGGGACTAGCGGTACAGATACGCAGTATTTT. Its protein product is CASSHGTSGTDTQYF.

The CDR3 is CSATTGNTEAFF. CDR3 nucleotide sequence: TGCAGTGCTACCACAGGGAACACTGAAGCTTTCTTT. This rearrangement joins TRBV20-1 to TRBJ1-1, with D tentatively TRBD1 (5 bases). Between the trimmed V and J ends, which lost 4 bases and 1 base, there was a span of 7 bases. The CDR3 runs to 12 residues. CDR1 and CDR2 (germline): DFQATT, SNEGSKA (reference sequence).

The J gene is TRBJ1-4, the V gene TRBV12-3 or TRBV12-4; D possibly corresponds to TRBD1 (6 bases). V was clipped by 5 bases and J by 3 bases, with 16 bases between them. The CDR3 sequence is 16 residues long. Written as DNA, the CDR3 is TGTGCCAGCAGTCCCTCGGGGGGGCAGGCTAATGAAAAACTGTTTTTT. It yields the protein CASSPSGGQANEKLFF.